This T cell receptor beta chain was sequenced during a study of blood T cell repertoires in COVID-19. Sequencing used immunoSEQ multiplex PCR; TCRdb keeps in-frame clones, though not all of them. The sample includes over 60,000 clones, approximately 84% of them seen just once. Trimming shortened V by 0 bases and J by 2 bases, and 12 bases separated the two germline ends. CDR1 and CDR2 from the germline V gene are MNHEY and SVGAGI. This CDR3 region has 16 residues. The Seattle patients joined while their infection was active and were tracked longitudinally afterward. The sequencing sample was made of peripheral blood. The TCR comes from a man between 50 and 59 years old with COVID-19, enrolled during active disease. This chain connects TRBV6-5 to TRBJ2-3; D perhaps matches TRBD1 (6 bases). CDR3 coding DNA: TGTGCCAGCAGTTACTCGCCAGGGGCTGTCACAGATACGCAGTATTTT. This sequence encodes CASSYSPGAVTDTQYF.